This T cell receptor (beta chain) was identified in a study of blood T cell repertoires in COVID-19. Whole-study context: T cells, B-cell-depleted T cells, or PBMCs provided the cDNA or gDNA that served as material.

This clone was detected once. In the original analysis: Scientists estimated how many nucleated cells there were by amplifying reference gene primers. This table comes from immunoSEQ multiplex PCR, and its TCRdb copy is limited to in-frame clones, with some not included. That table supplies the V and J calls and clone size; D and trimming were determined from the DNA. The data contain around 25,000 clones, roughly 87% of them singletons. The sample consisted of peripheral blood. This receptor was obtained from a man aged 70 or older with acute or convalescent COVID-19.

The CDR3 is CASSILGSANTGELFF. CDR3 bases: TGTGCCAGTAGTATACTGGGCAGTGCGAACACCGGGGAGCTGTTTTTT. The chain has TRBV19 and TRBJ2-2, with D hard to call. CDR3 length: 16 residues. Germline CDR1 LNHDA, CDR2 SQIVND (reference sequence). V dropped 2 bases and J dropped 0 bases, with 10 bases sitting between them.